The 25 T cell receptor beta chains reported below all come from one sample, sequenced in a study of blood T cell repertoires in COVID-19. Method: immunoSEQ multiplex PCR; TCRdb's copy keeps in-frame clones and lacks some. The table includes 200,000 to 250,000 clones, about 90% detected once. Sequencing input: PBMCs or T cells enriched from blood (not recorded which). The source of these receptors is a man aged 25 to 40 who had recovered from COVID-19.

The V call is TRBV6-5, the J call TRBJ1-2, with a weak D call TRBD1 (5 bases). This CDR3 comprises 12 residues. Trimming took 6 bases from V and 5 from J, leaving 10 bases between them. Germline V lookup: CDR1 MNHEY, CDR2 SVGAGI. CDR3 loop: CASRDSIYGYTF. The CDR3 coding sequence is TGTGCCAGCAGAGACAGTATTTATGGCTACACCTTC.

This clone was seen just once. CDR3 amino acids: CASKRRGDRGYEQYF. DNA for the CDR3: TGTGCCAGTAAGCGAAGGGGAGACAGGGGCTACGAGCAGTACTTC. V is TRBV19 and J is TRBJ2-7; 8 bases align to TRBD1. CDR3 size: 15 residues. V lost 7 bases, J lost 3 bases, and 11 bases stayed unmatched. Germline CDR1 and CDR2: LNHDA and SQIVND (reference sequence).

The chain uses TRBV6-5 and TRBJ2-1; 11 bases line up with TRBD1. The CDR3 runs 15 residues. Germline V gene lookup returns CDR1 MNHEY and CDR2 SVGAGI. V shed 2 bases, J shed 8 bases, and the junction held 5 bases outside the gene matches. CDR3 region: CASSYGDRGVYEQFF. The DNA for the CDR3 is TGTGCCAGCAGTTACGGGGACAGGGGGGTGTATGAGCAGTTCTTC.

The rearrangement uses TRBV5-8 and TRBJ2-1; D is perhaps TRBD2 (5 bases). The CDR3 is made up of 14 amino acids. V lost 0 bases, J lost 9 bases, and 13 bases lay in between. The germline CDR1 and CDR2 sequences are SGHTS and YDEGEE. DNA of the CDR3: TGTGCCAGCAGCTTGGCCCCTACTAGTACTGAGCAGTTCTTC. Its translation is CASSLAPTSTEQFF.

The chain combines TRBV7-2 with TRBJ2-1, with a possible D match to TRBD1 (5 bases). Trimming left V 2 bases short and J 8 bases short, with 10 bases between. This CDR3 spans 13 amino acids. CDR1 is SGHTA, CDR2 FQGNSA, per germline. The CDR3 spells CASSLLGLDEQFF. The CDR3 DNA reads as TGTGCCAGCAGCTTACTGGGGCTCGATGAGCAGTTCTTC.

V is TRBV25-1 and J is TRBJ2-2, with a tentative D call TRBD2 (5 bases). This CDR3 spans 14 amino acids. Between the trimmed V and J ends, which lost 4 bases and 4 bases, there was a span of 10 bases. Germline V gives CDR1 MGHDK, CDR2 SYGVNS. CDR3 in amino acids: CASSVTGFTGELFF. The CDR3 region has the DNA TGTGCCAGCAGTGTAACGGGGTTCACCGGGGAGCTGTTTTTT.

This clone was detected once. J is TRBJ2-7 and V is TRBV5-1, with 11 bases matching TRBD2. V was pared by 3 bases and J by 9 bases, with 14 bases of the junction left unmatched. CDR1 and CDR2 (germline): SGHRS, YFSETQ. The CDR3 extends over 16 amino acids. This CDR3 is CASSSAGTSGLRGQYF. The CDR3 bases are TGCGCCAGCAGCTCGGCGGGGACTAGCGGATTACGAGGGCAGTACTTC.

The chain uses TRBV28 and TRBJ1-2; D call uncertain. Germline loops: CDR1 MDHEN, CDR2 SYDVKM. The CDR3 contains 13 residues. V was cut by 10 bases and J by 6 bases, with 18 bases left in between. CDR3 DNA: TGTGCCACCATCCCAGGAGGGATGCATGGCTACACCTTC. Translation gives CATIPGGMHGYTF.

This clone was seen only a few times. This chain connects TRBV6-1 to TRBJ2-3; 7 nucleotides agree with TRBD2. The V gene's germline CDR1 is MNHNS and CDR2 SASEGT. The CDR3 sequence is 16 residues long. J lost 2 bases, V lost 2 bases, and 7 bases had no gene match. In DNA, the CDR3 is TGTGCCAGCAGTGAATTGGGGGAGGGCCCCACAGATACGCAGTATTTT. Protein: CASSELGEGPTDTQYF.

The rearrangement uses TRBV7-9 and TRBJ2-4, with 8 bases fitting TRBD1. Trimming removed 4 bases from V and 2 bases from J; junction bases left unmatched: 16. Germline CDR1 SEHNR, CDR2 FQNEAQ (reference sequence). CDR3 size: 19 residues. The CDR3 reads CASSSTALRTGLTKNIQYF. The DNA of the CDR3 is TGTGCCAGCAGCTCCACCGCCTTACGGACAGGGCTAACCAAAAACATTCAGTACTTC.

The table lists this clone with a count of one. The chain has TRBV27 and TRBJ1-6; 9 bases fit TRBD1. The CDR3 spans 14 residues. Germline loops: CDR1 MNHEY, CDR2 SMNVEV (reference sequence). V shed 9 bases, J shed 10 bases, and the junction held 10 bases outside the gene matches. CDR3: CASSPGTGTSPLHF. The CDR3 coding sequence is TGTGCCAGTAGTCCCGGGACAGGGACCTCACCCCTCCACTTT.

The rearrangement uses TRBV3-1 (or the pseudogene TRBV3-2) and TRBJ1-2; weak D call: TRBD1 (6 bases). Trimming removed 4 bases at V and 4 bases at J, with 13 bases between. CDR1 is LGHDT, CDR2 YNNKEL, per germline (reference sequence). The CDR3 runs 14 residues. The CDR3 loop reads CASSLREGGYGYTF. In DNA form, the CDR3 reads TGTGCCAGCAGCCTCAGGGAAGGGGGCTATGGCTACACCTTC.

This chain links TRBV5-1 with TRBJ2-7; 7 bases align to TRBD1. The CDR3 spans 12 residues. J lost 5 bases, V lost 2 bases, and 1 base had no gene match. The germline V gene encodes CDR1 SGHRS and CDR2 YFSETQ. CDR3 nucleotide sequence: TGCGCCAGCAGCTTCGACAGGGACGAGCAGTACTTC. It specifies CASSFDRDEQYF.

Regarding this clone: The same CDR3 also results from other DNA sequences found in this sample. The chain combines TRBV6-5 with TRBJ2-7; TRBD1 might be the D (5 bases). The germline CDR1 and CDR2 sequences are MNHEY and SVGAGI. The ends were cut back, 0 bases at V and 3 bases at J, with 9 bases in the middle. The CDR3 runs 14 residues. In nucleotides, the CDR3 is TGTGCCAGCAGTTACTCGGGGCAGAGCTACGAGCAGTACTTC. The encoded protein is CASSYSGQSYEQYF.

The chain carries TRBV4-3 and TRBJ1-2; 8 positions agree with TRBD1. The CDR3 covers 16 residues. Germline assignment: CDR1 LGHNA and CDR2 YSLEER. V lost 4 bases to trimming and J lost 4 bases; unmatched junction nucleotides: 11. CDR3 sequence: CASSPKEGTGPYGYTF. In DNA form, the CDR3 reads TGCGCCAGCAGCCCAAAGGAAGGGACAGGCCCCTATGGCTACACCTTC.

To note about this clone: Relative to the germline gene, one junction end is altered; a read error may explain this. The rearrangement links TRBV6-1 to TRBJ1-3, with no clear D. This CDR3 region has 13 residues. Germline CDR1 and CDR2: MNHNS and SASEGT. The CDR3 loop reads CASSEVPEKRREF. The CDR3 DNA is TGTGCCAGCAGTGAAGTCCCGGAGAAAAGGCGGGAATTT.

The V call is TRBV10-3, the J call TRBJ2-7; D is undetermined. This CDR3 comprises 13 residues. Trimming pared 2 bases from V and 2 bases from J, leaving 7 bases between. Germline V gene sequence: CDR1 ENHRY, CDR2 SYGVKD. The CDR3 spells CAISENLAYEQYF. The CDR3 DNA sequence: TGTGCCATCAGTGAGAATTTAGCCTACGAGCAGTACTTC.

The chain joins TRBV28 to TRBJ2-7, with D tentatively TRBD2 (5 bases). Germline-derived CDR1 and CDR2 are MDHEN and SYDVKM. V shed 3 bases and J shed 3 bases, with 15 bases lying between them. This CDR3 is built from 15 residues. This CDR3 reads CASSFQGSGRYEQYF. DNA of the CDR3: TGTGCCAGCAGTTTTCAAGGGAGCGGACGCTACGAGCAGTACTTC. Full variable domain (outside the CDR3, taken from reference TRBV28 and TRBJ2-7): DVKVTQSSRYLVKRTGEKVFLECVQDMDHENMFWYRQDPGLGLRLIYFSYDVKMKEKGDIPEGYSVSREKKERFSLILESASTNQTSMYLCASSFQGSGRYEQYFGPGTRLTVT.

CDR3 region: CASSLVVVGTYEQYF. The CDR3 region has the DNA TGTGCCAGCAGTTTAGTAGTGGTAGGGACATACGAGCAGTACTTC. The chain carries TRBV28 and TRBJ2-7, with D maybe TRBD1 (6 bases). From germline, CDR1 is MDHEN and CDR2 SYDVKM. Trimming pared 2 bases from V and 4 bases from J, leaving 15 bases between. This CDR3 has 15 residues.

CDR3 nucleotides: TGCAGCGACCTAGGGAGGTTAGGTGGGGAGCTGTTTTTT. This translates into CSDLGRLGGELFF. This chain links TRBV29-1 with TRBJ2-2, with D possibly being TRBD2 (6 bases). Germline lookup yields CDR1 SQVTM and CDR2 ANQGSEA. The CDR3 sequence is 13 residues long. The V end lost 7 bases, the J end lost 8 bases, and 17 bases lay between the germline ends.

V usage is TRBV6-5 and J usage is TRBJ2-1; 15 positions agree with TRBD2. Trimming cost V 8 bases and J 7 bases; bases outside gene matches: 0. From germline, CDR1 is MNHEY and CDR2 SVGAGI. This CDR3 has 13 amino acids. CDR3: CASGLAGGNEQFF. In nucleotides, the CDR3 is TGTGCCAGCGGACTAGCGGGAGGGAATGAGCAGTTCTTC.

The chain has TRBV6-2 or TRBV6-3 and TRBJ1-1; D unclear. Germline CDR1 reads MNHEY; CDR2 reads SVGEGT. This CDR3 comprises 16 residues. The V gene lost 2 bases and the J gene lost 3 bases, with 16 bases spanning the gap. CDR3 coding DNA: TGTGCCAGCAGTTACACACCCGGTGAAGCGGACACTGAAGCTTTCTTT. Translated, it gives CASSYTPGEADTEAFF.

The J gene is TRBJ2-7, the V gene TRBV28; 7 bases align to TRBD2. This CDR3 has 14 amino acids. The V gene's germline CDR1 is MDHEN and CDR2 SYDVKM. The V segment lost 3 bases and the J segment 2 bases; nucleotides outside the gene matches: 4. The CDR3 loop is CASSLTSQTYEQYF. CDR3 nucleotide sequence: TGTGCCAGCAGTTTGACTAGCCAGACCTACGAGCAGTACTTC.

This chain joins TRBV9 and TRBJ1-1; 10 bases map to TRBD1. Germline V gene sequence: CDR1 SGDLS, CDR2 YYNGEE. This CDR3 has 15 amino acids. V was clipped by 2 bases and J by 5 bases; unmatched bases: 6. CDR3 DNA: TGTGCCAGCAGCGTTCAGACAGGGGGCGCGACTGAAGCTTTCTTT. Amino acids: CASSVQTGGATEAFF.

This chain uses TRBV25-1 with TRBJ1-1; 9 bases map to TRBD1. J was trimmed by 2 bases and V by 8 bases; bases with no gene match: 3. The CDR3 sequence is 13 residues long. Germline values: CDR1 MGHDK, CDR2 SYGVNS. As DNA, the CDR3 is TGTGCCAGCGGGACAGGGTCAAACACTGAAGCTTTCTTT. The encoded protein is CASGTGSNTEAFF. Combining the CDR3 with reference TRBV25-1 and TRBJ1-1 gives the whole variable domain EADIYQTPRYLVIGTGKKITLECSQTMGHDKMYWYQQDPGMELHLIHYSYGVNSTEKGDLSSESTVSRIRTEHFPLTLESARPSHTSQYLCASGTGSNTEAFFGQGTRLTVV.